The entry that follows covers one T cell receptor (beta chain) sequence. Its antigen remains unknown. This sample is part of a study of breast tumors, draining lymph nodes, adjacent tissues. Findings and limits, study-wide: Tumor TCR diversity was below lymph nodes but above nontumor tissue. Luminal-like breast cancer showed significantly greater tumor-nontumor repertoire similarity than basal-like breast cancer did. That most tumor T cells come from lymph nodes remained unproven. Most tumor T cells seemingly derive from lymph node, then expand in tumor.

Germline loops: CDR1 SEHNR, CDR2 FQNEAQ (reference sequence). The V segment lost 1 base and the J segment 3 bases; nucleotides outside the gene matches: 7. This CDR3 spans 17 amino acids. TCRdb reprocessed the multiplex PCR reads via MiXCR and lists one record per CDR3 protein. The profile covers 150,000 to 200,000 distinct CDR3 sequences, with 30% to 35% appearing a single time and roughly 4.5% taken by the ten largest. The lymph nodes were axillary draining lymph nodes from breast cancer patients. The chain is built from TRBV7-9 and TRBJ1-5; 9 positions agree with TRBD1. This receptor was obtained from a female donor with breast cancer. Some clones in this sample may be carry-over from other donors' samples. Sequences were obtained from axillary lymph node tissue. CDR3 protein: CASSLVETGGNNQPQHF. The CDR3, as DNA: TGTGCCAGCAGCTTAGTTGAGACAGGGGGTAACAATCAGCCCCAGCATTTT.